The 26 T cell receptor beta chains below all came from one sample that was sequenced in a study of vaccination and CD4 T cells after COVID-19 (dated by TCRdb to the early 2020s). These receptors lack a known antigen. The library was built by means of PCR. Sequencing took place on an Illumina iSeq 100. DNA from cultured CD4+ T cells underwent TCR sequencing with the Oncomine TCR Beta short-read assay at the Johns Hopkins FTIC core. The public reads were run again by TCRdb, first through fastp at Q25 and then through MiXCR, and only productive beta chains were kept. For every CDR3 protein sequence, its rows merge into one entry that carries the most common genes and DNA. This sample is represented by about 20,000 distinct CDR3 sequences; around 23% of them were singletons. The ten largest clones represent 6% to 8% of the sample. In light of the paper, this sample's treatment or condition label describes: roughly ten-day PBMC culture with coronavirus spike peptide pools or control peptides (ViraFEST assay).

The sample was cultured CD4+ T cells from blood. All receptors come from a human donor with COVID-19.

This clonotype occurred a few times. The rearrangement uses TRBV29-1 and TRBJ1-5; maybe TRBD1 (6 bases). Trimming removed 6 bases from V and 11 bases from J, with 14 bases in between. This CDR3 comprises 11 residues. Per the germline V gene, CDR1 is SQVTM and CDR2 is ANQGSEA. CDR3 nucleotide sequence: TGCAGCGTCGCGACAGGTCCGGCCCAGCATTTT. Residues: CSVATGPAQHF. Together with reference TRBV29-1 and TRBJ1-5, the CDR3 gives the full variable domain: SAVISQKPSRDICQRGTSLTIQCQVDSQVTMMFWYRQQPGQSLTLIATANQGSEATYESGFVIDKFPISRPNLTFSTLTVSNMSPEDSSIYLCSVATGPAQHFGDGTRLSIL.

This clonotype came up a few times. The chain employs TRBV30 and TRBJ2-7; the D gene is possibly TRBD2 (5 bases). V was clipped by 5 bases and J by 3 bases, with 17 bases between them. The CDR3 contains 14 residues. Germline values: CDR1 GTSNPN, CDR2 SVGIG (reference sequence). The CDR3 region is CAWCSSGNLYEQYF. CDR3 nucleotide sequence: TGTGCCTGGTGCAGCTCGGGGAACCTCTACGAGCAGTACTTC.

J is TRBJ1-1 and V is TRBV19; possible D gene TRBD1, 5 bases. The ends were cut back, 5 bases at V and 7 bases at J, with 11 bases in the middle. CDR1 is LNHDA and CDR2 is SQIVND in the germline V gene (reference sequence). The CDR3 is 12 amino acids. The DNA of the CDR3 is TGTGCCAGTAGTGTTACAGGAGGTGAAGCTTTCTTT. It encodes CASSVTGGEAFF.

This clonotype was counted a few times. The chain recombines TRBV6-1 with TRBJ2-3; D might be TRBD2 (5 bases). Trimming took 6 bases from V and 3 from J, leaving 13 bases between them. Germline CDR1 MNHNS, CDR2 SASEGT. The CDR3 is made up of 14 amino acids. For the CDR3, the DNA is TGTGCCAGCAGAAGACAAGGGAGAACAGATACGCAGTATTTT. Translated: CASRRQGRTDTQYF.

This clonotype was counted a few times. The chain joins TRBV5-6 to TRBJ1-5; the D gene is possibly TRBD1 (6 bases). Germline CDR1 reads SGHDT; CDR2 reads YYEEEE. This CDR3 is 16 amino acids long. V was clipped by 4 bases and J by 2 bases, with 16 bases between them. DNA for the CDR3: TGTGCCAGCAGCCGATTAGCGGGGGGCGGCAATCAGCCCCAGCATTTT. Translation gives CASSRLAGGGNQPQHF.

This clonotype is medium-sized (0.01 to 0.1%) by share. The chain joins TRBV15 to TRBJ1-3; TRBD1 agrees at 7 bases. V was pared by 3 bases and J by 8 bases, with 7 bases of the junction left unmatched. This CDR3 is built from 14 residues. CDR1 and CDR2 (germline): LNHNV, YYDKDF (reference sequence). The DNA of the CDR3 is TGTGCCACCAGCAGGAACGGACAGGCAGACACCATATATTTT. This sequence encodes CATSRNGQADTIYF.

The table lists this clonotype with a few counts. This chain connects TRBV10-3 to TRBJ2-7; D is possibly TRBD1 (5 bases). Germline CDR1 ENHRY, CDR2 SYGVKD. V lost 9 bases to trimming and J lost 4 bases, with 16 bases between them. The CDR3 contains 13 residues. In DNA form, the CDR3 reads TGTGCCATTGCTTCAGGGAATCATTACGAGCAGTACTTC. It translates to CAIASGNHYEQYF.

This clonotype was counted only a few times. The V gene is TRBV7-9, the J gene TRBJ1-4; 7 bases are a match to TRBD1. The V gene's germline CDR1 is SEHNR and CDR2 FQNEAQ (reference sequence). This CDR3 is built from 15 residues. Trimming took 5 bases from V and 4 from J; bases not matched to a gene: 7. CDR3: CASSPGDRRNEKLFF. CDR3 bases: TGTGCCAGCAGCCCCGGGGACAGACGTAATGAAAAACTGTTTTTT. The full variable domain, rest sourced from reference TRBV7-9 and TRBJ1-4, is DTGVSQNPRHKITKRGQNVTFRCDPISEHNRLYWYRQTLGQGPEFLTYFQNEAQLEKSRLLSDRFSAERPKGSFSTLEIQRTEQGDSAMYLCASSPGDRRNEKLFFGSGTQLSVL.

V gene TRBV7-2 combines with J gene TRBJ2-7, with no clear D. This CDR3 spans 15 amino acids. CDR1 and CDR2 from the germline V gene are SGHTA and FQGNSA. The V gene lost 5 bases and the J gene lost 5 bases, with 19 bases spanning the gap. CDR3 amino acids: CASSLHRFGWNEQYF. In DNA form, the CDR3 reads TGTGCCAGCAGCCTCCACCGATTTGGGTGGAACGAGCAGTACTTC. The whole variable domain, filled in from reference TRBV7-2 and TRBJ2-7, reads GAGVSQSPSNKVTEKGKDVELRCDPISGHTALYWYRQSLGQGLEFLIYFQGNSAPDKSGLPSDRFSAERTGGSVSTLTIQRTQQEDSAVYLCASSLHRFGWNEQYFGPGTRLTVT.

There are a few counts of this clonotype. The chain links TRBV20-1 to TRBJ1-1, with a weak D call TRBD1 (6 bases). The CDR3 consists of 12 residues. Looked up from germline, CDR1 is DFQATT and CDR2 is SNEGSKA (reference sequence). Trimming pared 1 base from V and 7 bases from J, leaving 10 bases between. CDR3 region: CSARGDRIEAFF. In nucleotides, the CDR3 is TGCAGTGCTAGAGGTGACAGGATTGAAGCTTTCTTT.

This clonotype was detected once. This rearrangement joins TRBV19 to TRBJ2-7; 8 nucleotides match TRBD1. Germline assignment: CDR1 LNHDA and CDR2 SQIVND (reference sequence). The V segment lost 6 bases and the J segment 2 bases; nucleotides outside the gene matches: 3. The CDR3 runs 13 residues. The CDR3 is CASRPTGAYEQYF. The CDR3 nucleotides are TGTGCCAGTAGACCGACAGGGGCCTACGAGCAGTACTTC.

The chain couples TRBV11-3 to TRBJ2-2; TRBD1 agrees at 10 bases. The CDR3 spans 15 residues. Germline V lookup: CDR1 SGHNT, CDR2 YENEEA. J lost 3 bases, V lost 5 bases, and 3 bases had no gene match. For the CDR3, the DNA is TGTGCCAGCAGCATGGGACAGGGGTACACCGGGGAGCTGTTTTTT. It codes for CASSMGQGYTGELFF.

CDR3 coding DNA: TGTGCCAGCAGTTTATACCGGAGGACAGGGTTGTATGAAAAACTGTTTTTT. Its translation is CASSLYRRTGLYEKLFF. The rearrangement links TRBV28 to TRBJ1-4; TRBD1 matches at 8 bases. This CDR3 contains 17 residues. From germline, CDR1 is MDHEN and CDR2 SYDVKM. The V and J ends lost 1 base and 6 bases, in that order; junction bases with no gene match: 10. Based on the CDR3 plus reference TRBV28 and TRBJ1-4, the full variable domain is DVKVTQSSRYLVKRTGEKVFLECVQDMDHENMFWYRQDPGLGLRLIYFSYDVKMKEKGDIPEGYSVSREKKERFSLILESASTNQTSMYLCASSLYRRTGLYEKLFFGSGTQLSVL.

This clonotype was counted between two and nine times. This rearrangement joins TRBV20-1 to TRBJ1-1; 9 bases fit TRBD1. After removal of 0 bases from V and 1 base from J, the junction contained 3 bases not matched to a gene. CDR3 length: 15 amino acids. CDR1 DFQATT and CDR2 SNEGSKA come from the germline V gene (reference sequence). In nucleotides, the CDR3 is TGCAGTGCTAGAGACCCGGGACAGGGGAACACTGAAGCTTTCTTT. Translated, it gives CSARDPGQGNTEAFF.

This clonotype is medium-sized. The chain carries TRBV25-1 and TRBJ1-2; D might be TRBD1 (5 bases). Trimming removed 2 bases from V and 4 bases from J, with 5 bases in between. Germline V CDR1 and CDR2: MGHDK, SYGVNS. The CDR3 extends over 12 amino acids. The CDR3 region has the DNA TGTGCCAGCAGTGAACAGGGCTATGGCTACACCTTC. Protein sequence: CASSEQGYGYTF.

In its sample, this clonotype was seen a few times. The chain links TRBV6-1 to TRBJ2-7; 14 nucleotides match TRBD2. The CDR3 consists of 18 residues. V gave up 4 bases and J gave up 4 bases; unmatched junction bases: 12. Germline-derived CDR1 and CDR2 are MNHNS and SASEGT. This CDR3 reads CASSGTSGGKNIEYEQYF. The CDR3 nucleotides read TGTGCCAGCAGTGGGACTAGCGGGGGGAAAAACATAGAATACGAGCAGTACTTC.

The chain employs TRBV6-1 and TRBJ1-4, with TRBD1 identical over 7 bases. This CDR3 spans 14 amino acids. Germline V gene sequence: CDR1 MNHNS, CDR2 SASEGT. J gave up 7 bases and V 6 bases, and 8 bases lay outside the gene matches. In nucleotides, the CDR3 is TGTGCCAGCAGCCCGGGTAGGGGGCGTGAAAAACTGTTTTTT. Its protein product is CASSPGRGREKLFF.

This chain joins TRBV7-9 and TRBJ2-7, with a weak D call TRBD1 (6 bases). Germline V gene lookup returns CDR1 SEHNR and CDR2 FQNEAQ (reference sequence). Trimming pared 5 bases from V and 1 base from J, leaving 12 bases between. The CDR3 contains 14 residues. CDR3 sequence: CASSVDRRSYEQYF. CDR3 DNA sequence: TGTGCCAGCAGCGTAGACAGGCGTTCCTACGAGCAGTACTTC.

This clonotype was detected only a few times. The V and J genes are TRBV14 and TRBJ2-5; no definite D call. V shed 2 bases and J shed 1 base, with 8 bases lying between them. Germline V gene lookup returns CDR1 SGHDN and CDR2 FVKESK. The CDR3 totals 14 residues. CDR3 nucleotide sequence: TGTGCCAGCAGCCAACTGGATCTCCAAGAGACCCAGTACTTC. It specifies CASSQLDLQETQYF.

Turning to this clonotype: A much larger clone lies one base from this, so it may be a read error. The V and J genes are TRBV27 and TRBJ1-5, with D possibly being TRBD1 (6 bases). The germline V gene encodes CDR1 MNHEY and CDR2 SMNVEV (reference sequence). V was pared by 7 bases and J by 5 bases, with 12 bases between. The CDR3 consists of 13 residues. CDR3 amino acids: CASKWDTHQPQHF. CDR3 DNA: TGTGCCAGCAAGTGGGACACCCATCAGCCCCAGCATTTT.

The chain links TRBV7-2 to TRBJ2-7, with TRBD1 matching 8 bases. This CDR3 has 16 residues. J gave up 3 bases and V 5 bases, and 12 bases lay outside the gene matches. The germline V gene encodes CDR1 SGHTA and CDR2 FQGNSA. The CDR3 DNA follows: TGTGCCAGCAGCCCCCTAATAGGACAGGGAAACTACGAGCAGTACTTC. This translates into CASSPLIGQGNYEQYF.

This clonotype was detected only a few times. The rearrangement joins TRBV19 to TRBJ1-5, with TRBD1 matching 8 bases. Germline lookup yields CDR1 LNHDA and CDR2 SQIVND (reference sequence). The CDR3 totals 16 residues. V was pared by 4 bases and J by 2 bases, with 7 bases of the junction left unmatched. CDR3 sequence reads: CASSRQGALGNQPQHF. The CDR3 DNA reads as TGTGCCAGTAGTAGGCAGGGGGCCCTCGGCAATCAGCCCCAGCATTTT.

The chain employs TRBV6-1 and TRBJ1-5; the D gene is possibly TRBD1 (5 bases). Trimming removed 1 base from V and 0 bases from J, with 25 bases in between. CDR1 and CDR2 (germline): MNHNS, SASEGT. CDR3 size: 21 residues. CDR3 DNA: TGTGCCAGCAGTGAAGTTAGGGCAACAGGACTAGTGAGGTATAGCAATCAGCCCCAGCATTTT. Translating gives CASSEVRATGLVRYSNQPQHF.

The chain joins TRBV20-1 to TRBJ2-5; no reliable D call. CDR1 and CDR2 from the germline V gene are DFQATT and SNEGSKA (reference sequence). Trimming shortened V by 1 base and J by 3 bases, and 6 bases separated the two germline ends. The CDR3 sequence is 12 residues long. In DNA form, the CDR3 reads TGCAGTGCTAGAGCCATCGAAGAGACCCAGTACTTC. Translation: CSARAIEETQYF.

The gene calls are TRBV18 and TRBJ2-3; 12 positions match TRBD2. Trimming at V came to 1 base and at J to 2 bases, leaving 4 bases not matched to a gene. Germline V gives CDR1 KGHSH, CDR2 LQKENI. This CDR3 is built from 17 residues. The CDR3 protein is CASSPRGLAGNTDTQYF. CDR3 DNA: TGTGCCAGCTCACCACGAGGACTAGCGGGAAACACAGATACGCAGTATTTT.

This clonotype was picked up a small number of times. The J gene is TRBJ1-1, the V gene TRBV5-1; 7 nucleotides line up with TRBD1. Germline lookup yields CDR1 SGHRS and CDR2 YFSETQ. This CDR3 contains 15 residues. V trimming: 0 bases; J trimming: 4 bases; junction bases outside the gene matches: 6. Here the CDR3 DNA reads TGCGCCAGCAGCTTGGGGGGACAGCGGAGCACTGAAGCTTTCTTT. Translating gives CASSLGGQRSTEAFF.